The 14 T cell receptor beta chains below come from one sample, sequenced in a study of cytomegalovirus exposure and HLA in healthy donors. With 60 Vbeta and 13 Jbeta primers, the PCR was carried out. Data came from immunoSEQ multiplex PCR; TCRdb stores just in-frame clones and leaves some out. The sample has more than 150,000 clones; 75% to 90% are singletons. Sequenced material: PBMCs. The receptors stem from a man aged 35 to 55 in good health and CMV-seropositive.

J is TRBJ2-1 and V is TRBV5-4; D unclear. Trimming removed 4 bases from V and 7 bases from J, with 18 bases in between. Germline V gives CDR1 SGHNT, CDR2 YYREEE (reference sequence). The CDR3 has 15 residues. The CDR3 DNA reads TGTGCCAGCAGCAGCCCTTCGACCTCGAGGAATGAGCAGTTCTTC. Its protein is CASSSPSTSRNEQFF.

This clone turned up a few times. CDR3 nucleotides: TGTGCCAGCAGAATTGGGACAGGACGCGGCTACACCTTC. Amino acids: CASRIGTGRGYTF. The chain recombines TRBV6-5 with TRBJ1-2; 8 positions agree with TRBD1. The V gene's germline CDR1 is MNHEY and CDR2 SVGAGI. Trimming at V came to 6 bases and at J to 8 bases, leaving 8 bases not matched to a gene. The CDR3 totals 13 residues.

This sequence joins TRBV11-2 and TRBJ2-7; D ambiguous. Between the trimmed V and J ends, which lost 5 bases and 5 bases, there was a span of 19 bases. The CDR3 extends over 15 amino acids. Germline CDR1 is SGHAT and CDR2 is FQNNGV. The CDR3 region is CASSLHPSAGNEQYF. The DNA for the CDR3 is TGTGCCAGCAGCCTACACCCCTCGGCAGGCAACGAGCAGTACTTC.

The chain employs TRBV29-1 and TRBJ2-7; a weak D match, TRBD1 (5 bases). Germline CDR1 SQVTM, CDR2 ANQGSEA. This CDR3 spans 13 amino acids. With 4 bases removed from V and 6 bases from J, the gap between germline ends came to 16 bases. CDR3 amino acids: CSVVWTKMSEQYF. CDR3 nucleotide sequence: TGCAGCGTTGTCTGGACAAAAATGTCCGAGCAGTACTTC.

This chain joins TRBV6-4 and TRBJ2-1; TRBD2 agrees at 7 bases. This CDR3 is built from 13 residues. Germline trimming cut 6 bases from V and 2 bases from J; bases unmatched to any gene: 1. Germline assignment: CDR1 MRHNA and CDR2 SNTAGT. CDR3 sequence: CASRGGPYNEQFF. The DNA of the CDR3 is TGTGCCAGCAGGGGAGGGCCCTACAATGAGCAGTTCTTC.

The gene calls are TRBV5-1 and TRBJ1-3; D is perhaps TRBD1 (6 bases). Trimming stripped 4 bases from V and 0 bases from J, with 11 bases between. The CDR3 is 15 residues long. From germline, CDR1 is SGHRS and CDR2 YFSETQ. CDR3 sequence (DNA): TGCGCCAGCAGCGTGACAGGCATCTCTGGAAACACCATATATTTT. This translates into CASSVTGISGNTIYF.

This clone occurred a few times. V gene TRBV6-1 combines with J gene TRBJ2-2; 8 nucleotides match TRBD2. V dropped 4 bases and J dropped 7; count of bases not matched to a gene: 8. The CDR3 runs 15 residues. The germline V gene has CDR1 MNHNS and CDR2 SASEGT. In nucleotides, the CDR3 is TGTGCCAGCAGTGGAAGCGGGGGATTTGGCGGGGAGCTGTTTTTT. Protein sequence: CASSGSGGFGGELFF.

The genes are TRBV13 and TRBJ1-1; TRBD1 matches at 12 bases. From germline, CDR1 is PRHDT and CDR2 FYEKMQ (reference sequence). With 1 base clipped from V and 8 bases from J, the junction kept 8 bases outside the gene matches. The CDR3 loop spans 16 amino acids. The CDR3 nucleotides are TGTGCCAGCAGCTTAGCAGGGGGACAGGGGGCGGGGGAAGCTTTCTTT. It translates to CASSLAGGQGAGEAFF.

The chain joins TRBV9 to TRBJ2-7; no firm D call. The V end was cut by 4 bases, the J end by 4 bases, with 12 bases between. Germline V gene sequence: CDR1 SGDLS, CDR2 YYNGEE. This CDR3 has 13 residues. CDR3 loop: CASSPFIGYEQYF. DNA for the CDR3: TGTGCCAGCAGCCCTTTCATCGGTTACGAGCAGTACTTC.

The rearrangement uses TRBV18 and TRBJ2-5; maybe TRBD1 (5 bases). The ends were cut back, 6 bases at V and 0 bases at J, with 17 bases in the middle. CDR3 size: 16 residues. Germline CDR1 KGHSH, CDR2 LQKENI. The CDR3 sequence: CASSHSGKAYQETQYF. The CDR3, as DNA: TGTGCCAGCTCCCACTCAGGGAAGGCCTACCAAGAGACCCAGTACTTC.

V gene TRBV21-1 combines with J gene TRBJ1-1. TRBV21-1 is labeled a pseudogene. This CDR3 spans 17 amino acids. In nucleotides, the CDR3 is TGTGCCAGCAGCAAACGGTGCGGGGATCGGCAGGGCACTGAAGCTTTCTTT. This gives the protein CASSKRCGDRQGTEAFF.

This rearrangement joins TRBV7-9 to TRBJ1-2; the match to TRBD1 covers 7 bases. CDR1 is SEHNR and CDR2 is FQNEAQ in the germline V gene (reference sequence). The V and J ends lost 3 bases and 8 bases, in that order; junction bases with no gene match: 9. The CDR3 runs 14 residues. Here the CDR3 reads CASSFGDSPFGYTF. The DNA of the CDR3 is TGTGCCAGCAGCTTCGGGGACAGTCCCTTCGGCTACACCTTC. The whole variable domain, filled in from reference TRBV7-9 and TRBJ1-2, reads DTGVSQNPRHKITKRGQNVTFRCDPISEHNRLYWYRQTLGQGPEFLTYFQNEAQLEKSRLLSDRFSAERPKGSFSTLEIQRTEQGDSAMYLCASSFGDSPFGYTFGSGTRLTVV.

The genes are TRBV4-1 and TRBJ2-1, with unresolved D. Germline-derived CDR1 and CDR2 are MGHRA and YSYEKL. The length of the CDR3 is 14 residues. The germline V and J ends were trimmed by 3 bases and 2 bases, with 8 bases remaining between them. Here the CDR3 DNA reads TGCGCCAGCAGCCAGGCCGATACCTACAATGAGCAGTTCTTC. It codes for CASSQADTYNEQFF.

The genes are TRBV7-9 and TRBJ1-3; the D gene is possibly TRBD1 (5 bases). This CDR3 has 17 amino acids. Germline CDR1 SEHNR, CDR2 FQNEAQ (reference sequence). With 1 base removed from V and 0 bases from J, the gap between germline ends came to 13 bases. The CDR3 DNA reads TGTGCCAGCAGCTTAGATCTCCAGGGCGACTCTGGAAACACCATATATTTT. Translated, it gives CASSLDLQGDSGNTIYF.